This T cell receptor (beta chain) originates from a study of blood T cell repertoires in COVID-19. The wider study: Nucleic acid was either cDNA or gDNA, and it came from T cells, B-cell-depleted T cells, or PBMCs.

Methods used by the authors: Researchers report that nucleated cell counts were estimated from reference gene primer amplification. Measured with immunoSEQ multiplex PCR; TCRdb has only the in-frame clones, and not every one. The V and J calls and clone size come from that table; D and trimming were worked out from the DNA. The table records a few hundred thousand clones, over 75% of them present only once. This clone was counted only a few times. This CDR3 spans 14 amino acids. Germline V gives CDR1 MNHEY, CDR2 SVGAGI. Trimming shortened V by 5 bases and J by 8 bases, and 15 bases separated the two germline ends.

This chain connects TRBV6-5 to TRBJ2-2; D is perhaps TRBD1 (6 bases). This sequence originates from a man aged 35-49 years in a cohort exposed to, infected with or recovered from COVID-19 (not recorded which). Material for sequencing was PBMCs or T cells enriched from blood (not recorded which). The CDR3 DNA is TGTGCCAGCAGTACACAGGGAAGGGGAGGGGAGCTGTTTTTT. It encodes CASSTQGRGGELFF.